This T cell receptor beta chain emerged from a study of blood T cells in healthy people across ages. General study points: Both higher diversity and more naive CD4+ cells marked long-lived donors when set against aged donors. Bulk PBMC profiling left naive and antigen-experienced comparisons inconclusive.

A second PCR of 7 to 11 cycles used a sample-barcoded 5' primer and a J-beta primer mix. TCRdb reprocessed the 5' RACE reads via MiXCR and lists one record per CDR3 protein. The data contain 600,000 to 900,000 distinct CDR3 sequences, roughly 24% of them singletons. This clonotype has just one count. Its specificity is unknown. Trimming removed 7 bases at V and 5 bases at J, with 15 bases between. Germline V gives CDR1 SQVTM, CDR2 ANQGSEA. The CDR3 is made up of 12 amino acids. This sample also belongs to another study, concerning T cells of mothers and their children. From that report: Researchers put all of the extracted RNA into cDNA synthesis, using about 1.4 ug per 15 ul.

Sequencing was done on a sample of blood. The chain recombines TRBV29-1 with TRBJ2-7; D is tentatively TRBD1 or TRBD2 (5 bases each). The TCR originated in a boy between 10 and 17 years old in good health. The CDR3 sequence is CSAEVGVDEQYF. The CDR3 region has the DNA TGCAGCGCTGAGGTGGGGGTCGACGAGCAGTACTTC.